The source of this TCR beta chain is a study of T cell responses to AZD1222 COVID-19 vaccine. TCRdb's copy holds only in-frame clones and misses some; the assay was immunoSEQ multiplex PCR. The top ten hold roughly 4% of the sample, which has about 180,000 clones, more than 80% seen once. The source of this sequence is an adult who received the MenACWY meningococcal vaccine as a control. Sequencing was performed on peripheral blood, taken 28 days after the second dose of the MenACWY control vaccine.

The CDR3 region is CASMRDRGNQHF. The CDR3 DNA reads TGTGCCAGCATGCGAGACAGGGGCAACCAGCATTTT. The chain carries TRBV7-9 and TRBJ1-5, with TRBD1 matching 8 bases. The CDR3 has 12 amino acids. Germline values: CDR1 SEHNR, CDR2 FQNEAQ (reference sequence). V was clipped by 7 bases and J by 12 bases; unmatched bases: 8.